This T cell receptor (beta chain) is drawn from a study of cytomegalovirus exposure and HLA in healthy donors. 13 Jbeta primers and 60 Vbeta primers were used for the PCR. TCRdb's table, derived via immunoSEQ multiplex PCR, lists solely in-frame clones and lacks some. Of about 190,000 clones in the sample, about 87% were seen once. V was pared by 2 bases and J by 4 bases, with 16 bases between. CDR1 SGHDT and CDR2 YYEEEE come from the germline V gene. CDR3 length: 16 amino acids. The origin of this receptor is a man aged 25 to 40 in good health and CMV-seronegative. Source material: PBMCs. This sequence joins TRBV5-6 and TRBJ1-5; no clear D gene. The CDR3 DNA reads as TGTGCCAGCAGCTTAGGTGAGGGTCTCGGGAATCAGCCCCAGCATTTT. Translating it yields CASSLGEGLGNQPQHF.